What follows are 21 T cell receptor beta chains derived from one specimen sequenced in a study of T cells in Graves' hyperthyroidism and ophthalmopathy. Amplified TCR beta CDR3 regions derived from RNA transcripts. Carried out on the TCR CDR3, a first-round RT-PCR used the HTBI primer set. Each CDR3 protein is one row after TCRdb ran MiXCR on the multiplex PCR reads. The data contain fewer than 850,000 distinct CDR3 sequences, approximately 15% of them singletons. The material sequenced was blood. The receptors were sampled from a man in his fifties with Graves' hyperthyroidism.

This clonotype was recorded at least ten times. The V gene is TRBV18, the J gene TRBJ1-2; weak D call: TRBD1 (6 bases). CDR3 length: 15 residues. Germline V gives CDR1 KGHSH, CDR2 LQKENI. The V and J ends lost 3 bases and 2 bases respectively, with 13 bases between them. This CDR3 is CASSPNRDANYGYTF. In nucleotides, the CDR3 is TGTGCCAGCTCACCTAACAGGGACGCCAACTATGGCTACACCTTC.

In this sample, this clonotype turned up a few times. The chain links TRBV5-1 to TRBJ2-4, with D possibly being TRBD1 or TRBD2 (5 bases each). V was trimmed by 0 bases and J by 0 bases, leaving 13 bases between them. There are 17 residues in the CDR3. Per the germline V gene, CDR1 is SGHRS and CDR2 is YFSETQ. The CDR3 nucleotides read TGCGCCAGCAGCTTGGCCGAGGGGAAACTAGCCAAAAACATTCAGTACTTC. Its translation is CASSLAEGKLAKNIQYF. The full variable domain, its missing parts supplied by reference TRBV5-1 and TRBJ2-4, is KAGVTQTPRYLIKTRGQQVTLSCSPISGHRSVSWYQQTPGQGLQFLFEYFSETQRNKGNFPGRFSGRQFSNSRSEMNVSTLELGDSALYLCASSLAEGKLAKNIQYFGAGTRLSVL.

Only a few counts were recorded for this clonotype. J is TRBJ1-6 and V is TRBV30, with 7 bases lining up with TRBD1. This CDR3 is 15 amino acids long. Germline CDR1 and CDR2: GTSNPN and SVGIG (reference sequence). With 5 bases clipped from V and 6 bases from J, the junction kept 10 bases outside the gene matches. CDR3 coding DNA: TGTGCCTGGCAACAGGGGACCCACTCTAATTCACCCCTCCACTTT. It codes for CAWQQGTHSNSPLHF. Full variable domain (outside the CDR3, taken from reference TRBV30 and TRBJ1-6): SQTIHQWPATLVQPVGSPLSLECTVEGTSNPNLYWYRQAAGRGLQLLFYSVGIGQISSEVPQNLSASRPQDRQFILSSKKLLLSDSGFYLCAWQQGTHSNSPLHFGNGTRLTVT.

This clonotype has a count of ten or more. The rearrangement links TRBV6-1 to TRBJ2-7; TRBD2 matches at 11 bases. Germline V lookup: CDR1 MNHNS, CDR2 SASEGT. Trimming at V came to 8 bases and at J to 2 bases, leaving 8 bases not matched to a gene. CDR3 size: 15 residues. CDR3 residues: CASWSGLAVTYEQYF. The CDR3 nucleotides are TGTGCCAGCTGGTCGGGACTAGCGGTTACCTACGAGCAGTACTTC.

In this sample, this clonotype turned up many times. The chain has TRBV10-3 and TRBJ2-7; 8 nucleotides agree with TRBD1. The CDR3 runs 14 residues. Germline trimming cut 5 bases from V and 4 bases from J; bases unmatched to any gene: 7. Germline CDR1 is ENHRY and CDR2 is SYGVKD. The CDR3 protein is CAISPDRAGYEQYF. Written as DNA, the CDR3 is TGTGCCATCAGTCCGGACAGGGCGGGTTACGAGCAGTACTTC.

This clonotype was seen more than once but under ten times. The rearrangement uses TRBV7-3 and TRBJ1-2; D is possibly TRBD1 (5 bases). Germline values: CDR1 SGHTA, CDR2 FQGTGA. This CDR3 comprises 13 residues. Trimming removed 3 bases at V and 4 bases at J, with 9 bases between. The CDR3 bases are TGTGCCAGCAGCTTCGGCAGGGTCTATGGCTACACCTTC. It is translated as CASSFGRVYGYTF.

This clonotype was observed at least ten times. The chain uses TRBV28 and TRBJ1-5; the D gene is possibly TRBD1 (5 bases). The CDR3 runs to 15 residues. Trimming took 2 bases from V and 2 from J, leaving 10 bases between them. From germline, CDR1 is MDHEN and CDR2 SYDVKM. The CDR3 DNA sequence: TGTGCCAGCAGTTTACTGGGGGATGGCAATCAGCCCCAGCATTTT. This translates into CASSLLGDGNQPQHF.

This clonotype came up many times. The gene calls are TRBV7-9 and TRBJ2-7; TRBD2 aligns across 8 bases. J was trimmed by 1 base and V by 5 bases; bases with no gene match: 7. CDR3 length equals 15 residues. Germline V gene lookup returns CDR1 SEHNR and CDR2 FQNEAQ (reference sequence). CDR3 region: CASSRMGLESYEQYF. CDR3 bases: TGTGCCAGCAGCCGCATGGGACTAGAGTCCTACGAGCAGTACTTC.

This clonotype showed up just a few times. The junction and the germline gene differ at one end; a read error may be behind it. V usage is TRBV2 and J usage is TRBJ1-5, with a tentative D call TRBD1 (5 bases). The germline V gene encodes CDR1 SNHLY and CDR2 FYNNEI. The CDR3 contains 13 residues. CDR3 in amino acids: CASNEGAHQPQHF. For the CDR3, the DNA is TGTGCCAGCAATGAAGGGGCCCATCAGCCCCAGCATTTT.

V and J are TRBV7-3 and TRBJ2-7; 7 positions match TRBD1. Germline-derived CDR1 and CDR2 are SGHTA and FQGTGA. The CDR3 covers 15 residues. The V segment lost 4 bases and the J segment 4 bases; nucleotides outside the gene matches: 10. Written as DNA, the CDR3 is TGTGCCAGCAGCTCGGACAGGACGGGGAAATACGAGCAGTACTTC. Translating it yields CASSSDRTGKYEQYF.

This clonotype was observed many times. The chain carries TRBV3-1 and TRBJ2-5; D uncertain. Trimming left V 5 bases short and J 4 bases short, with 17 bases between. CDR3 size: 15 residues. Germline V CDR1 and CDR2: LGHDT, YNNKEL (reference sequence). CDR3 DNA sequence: TGTGCCAGCAGCGAGGTGGCAGCCCTGGTAGAGACCCAGTACTTC. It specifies CASSEVAALVETQYF.

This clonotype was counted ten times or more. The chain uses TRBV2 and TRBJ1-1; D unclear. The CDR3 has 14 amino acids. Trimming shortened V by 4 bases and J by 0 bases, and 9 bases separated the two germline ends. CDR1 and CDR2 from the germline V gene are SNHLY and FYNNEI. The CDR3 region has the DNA TGTGCCAGCAGTGGCGGGTGGGTGAACACTGAAGCTTTCTTT. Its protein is CASSGGWVNTEAFF.

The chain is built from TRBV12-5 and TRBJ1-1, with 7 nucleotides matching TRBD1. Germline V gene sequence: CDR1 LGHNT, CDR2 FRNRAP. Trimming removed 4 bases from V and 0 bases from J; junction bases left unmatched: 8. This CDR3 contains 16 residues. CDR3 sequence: CASGSRQGTMNTEAFF. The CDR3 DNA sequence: TGTGCTAGTGGTTCCCGACAGGGAACCATGAACACTGAAGCTTTCTTT.

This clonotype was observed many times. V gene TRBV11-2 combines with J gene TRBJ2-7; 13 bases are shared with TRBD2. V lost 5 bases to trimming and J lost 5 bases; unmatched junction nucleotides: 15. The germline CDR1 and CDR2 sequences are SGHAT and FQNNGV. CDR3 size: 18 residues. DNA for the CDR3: TGTGCCAGCAGCGCCCGCAGACTAGCGGGAGGCCATCCCCACGAGCAGTACTTC. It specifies CASSARRLAGGHPHEQYF.

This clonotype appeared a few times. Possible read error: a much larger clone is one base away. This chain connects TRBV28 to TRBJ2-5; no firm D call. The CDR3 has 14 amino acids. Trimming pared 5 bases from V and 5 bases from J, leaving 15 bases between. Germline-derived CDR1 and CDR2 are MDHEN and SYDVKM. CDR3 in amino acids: CASSLLKVGETQYF. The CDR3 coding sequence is TGTGCCAGCAGTCTCCTGAAGGTAGGGGAGACCCAGTACTTC.

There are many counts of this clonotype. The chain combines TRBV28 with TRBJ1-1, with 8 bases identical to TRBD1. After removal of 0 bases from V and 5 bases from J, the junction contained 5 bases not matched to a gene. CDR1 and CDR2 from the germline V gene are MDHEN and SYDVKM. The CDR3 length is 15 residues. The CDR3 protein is CASSLWSDRATEAFF. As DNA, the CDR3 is TGTGCCAGCAGTTTATGGTCGGACAGGGCGACTGAAGCTTTCTTT.

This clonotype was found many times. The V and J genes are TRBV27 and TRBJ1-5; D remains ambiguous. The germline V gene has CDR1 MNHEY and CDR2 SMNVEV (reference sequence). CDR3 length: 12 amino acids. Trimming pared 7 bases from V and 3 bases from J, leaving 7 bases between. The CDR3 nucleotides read TGTGCCAGCAAGGGCACCAATCAGCCCCAGCATTTT. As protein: CASKGTNQPQHF.

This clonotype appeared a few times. The CDR3 loop is CASSPRLAGATGELFF. DNA for the CDR3: TGTGCCAGCAGCCCCCGGCTAGCGGGAGCCACCGGGGAGCTGTTTTTT. The gene calls are TRBV9 and TRBJ2-2, with 10 bases aligning to TRBD2. The CDR3 totals 16 residues. The germline CDR1 and CDR2 sequences are SGDLS and YYNGEE. Unmatched junction bases numbered 7, after V lost 4 bases and J lost 4 bases. The variable domain in full, completed from reference TRBV9 and TRBJ2-2, reads DSGVTQTPKHLITATGQRVTLRCSPRSGDLSVYWYQQSLDQGLQFLIQYYNGEERAKGNILERFSAQQFPDLHSELNLSSLELGDSALYFCASSPRLAGATGELFFGEGSRLTVL.

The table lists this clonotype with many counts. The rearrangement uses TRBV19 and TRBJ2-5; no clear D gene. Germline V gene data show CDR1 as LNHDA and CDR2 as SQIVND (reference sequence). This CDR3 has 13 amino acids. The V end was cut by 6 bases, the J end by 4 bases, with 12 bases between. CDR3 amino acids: CASSPTTGETQYF. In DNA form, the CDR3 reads TGTGCCAGTAGCCCAACTACCGGAGAGACCCAGTACTTC.

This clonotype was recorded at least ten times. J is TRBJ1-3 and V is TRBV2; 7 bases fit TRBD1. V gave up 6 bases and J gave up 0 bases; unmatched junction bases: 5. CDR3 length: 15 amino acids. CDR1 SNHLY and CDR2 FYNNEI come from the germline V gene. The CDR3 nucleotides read TGTGCCAGCAGGGTCGGGACAGCCTCTGGAAACACCATATATTTT. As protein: CASRVGTASGNTIYF.

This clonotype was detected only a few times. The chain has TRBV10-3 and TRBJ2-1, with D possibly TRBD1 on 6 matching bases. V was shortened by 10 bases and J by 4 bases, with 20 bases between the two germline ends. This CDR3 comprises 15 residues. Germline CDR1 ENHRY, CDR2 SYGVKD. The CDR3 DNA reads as TGTGCCAGCGTCTCATCGGACAGTTTATACAATGAGCAGTTCTTC. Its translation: CASVSSDSLYNEQFF.